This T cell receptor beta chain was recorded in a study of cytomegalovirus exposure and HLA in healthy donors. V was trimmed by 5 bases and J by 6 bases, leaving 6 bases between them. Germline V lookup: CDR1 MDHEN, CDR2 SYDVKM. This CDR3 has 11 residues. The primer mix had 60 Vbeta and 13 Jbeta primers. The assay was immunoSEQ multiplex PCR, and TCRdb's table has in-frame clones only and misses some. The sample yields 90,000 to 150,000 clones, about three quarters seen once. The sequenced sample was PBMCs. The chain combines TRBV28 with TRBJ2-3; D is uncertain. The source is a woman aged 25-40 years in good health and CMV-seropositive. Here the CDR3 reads CASSNSDTQYF. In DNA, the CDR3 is TGTGCCAGCAGTAACAGTGATACGCAGTATTTT.